The entry below gives a single T cell receptor beta chain sequence along with its context. Per the original methods: Using reference gene primer amplification, nucleated cell counts were estimated. Here immunoSEQ multiplex PCR was the method, and the copy in TCRdb shows in-frame clones only, minus some. The V and J calls and clone size come from that table; D and trimming were worked out from the DNA. The sample lists nearly 80,000 clones, approximately 84% seen once, with about 5% in the top ten. Per the germline V gene, CDR1 is SNHLY and CDR2 is FYNNEI. The length of the CDR3 is 15 residues. Trimming took 0 bases from V and 4 from J, leaving 9 bases between them. This specimen comes from a study of blood T cell repertoires in COVID-19. Study at large: Acute and convalescent COVID-19 specimens originated in the United States, Italy and Spain. Sources were T cells, B-cell-depleted T cells, or PBMCs; the material itself was cDNA or gDNA.

The source of this sequence is a man aged 55 to 70 with active or convalescent COVID-19. The sample taken for sequencing was peripheral blood. The chain couples TRBV2 to TRBJ1-4; unclear D gene. Here the CDR3 DNA reads TGTGCCAGCAGTGAAGCGGCGGCGCTTAATGAAAAACTGTTTTTT. Its translation: CASSEAAALNEKLFF.